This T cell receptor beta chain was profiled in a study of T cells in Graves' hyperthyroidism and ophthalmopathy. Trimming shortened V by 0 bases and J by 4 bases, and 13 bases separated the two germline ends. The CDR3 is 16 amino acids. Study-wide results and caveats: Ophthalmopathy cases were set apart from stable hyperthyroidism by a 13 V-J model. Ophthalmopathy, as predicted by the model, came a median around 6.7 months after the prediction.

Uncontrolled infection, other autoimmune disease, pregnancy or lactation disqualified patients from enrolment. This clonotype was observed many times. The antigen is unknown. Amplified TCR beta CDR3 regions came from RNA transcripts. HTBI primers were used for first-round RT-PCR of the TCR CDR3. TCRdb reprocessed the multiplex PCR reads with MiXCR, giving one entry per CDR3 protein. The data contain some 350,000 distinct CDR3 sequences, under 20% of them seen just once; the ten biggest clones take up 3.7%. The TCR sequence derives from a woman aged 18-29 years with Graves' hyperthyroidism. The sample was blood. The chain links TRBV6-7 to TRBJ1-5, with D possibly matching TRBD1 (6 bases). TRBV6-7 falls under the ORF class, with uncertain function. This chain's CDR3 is CASSYSESGANQPQHF. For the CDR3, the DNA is TGTGCCAGCAGTTACTCAGAGTCAGGGGCAAATCAGCCCCAGCATTTT.